The clone carrying this T cell receptor beta chain was seen a handful of times. No progression to ophthalmopathy during 18 months of follow-up defined stable disease. Patients were excluded because of uncontrolled infection, other autoimmune disease, pregnancy or lactation. Germline V gene sequence: CDR1 SGHNT, CDR2 YYREEE (reference sequence). V lost 4 bases to trimming and J lost 0 bases, with 14 bases between them. The length of the CDR3 is 16 residues. The sample originates from a study of T cells in Graves' hyperthyroidism and ophthalmopathy. Amplification yielded TCR beta CDR3 regions, with RNA transcripts as the source. During a first-round RT-PCR of the TCR CDR3, the HTBI primer set was used. TCRdb analysed the multiplex PCR reads with MiXCR anew, one entry per CDR3 protein. This sample has 300,000 or so distinct CDR3 sequences, with 15% to 20% found just once.

Input material: blood. The chain has TRBV5-4 and TRBJ1-3, with D unclear. The TCR sequence derives from a man aged 25 to 40 with Graves' hyperthyroidism. The CDR3 sequence: CASSPKGVHSGNTIYF. The CDR3 DNA follows: TGTGCCAGCAGCCCTAAGGGCGTTCACTCTGGAAACACCATATATTTT.